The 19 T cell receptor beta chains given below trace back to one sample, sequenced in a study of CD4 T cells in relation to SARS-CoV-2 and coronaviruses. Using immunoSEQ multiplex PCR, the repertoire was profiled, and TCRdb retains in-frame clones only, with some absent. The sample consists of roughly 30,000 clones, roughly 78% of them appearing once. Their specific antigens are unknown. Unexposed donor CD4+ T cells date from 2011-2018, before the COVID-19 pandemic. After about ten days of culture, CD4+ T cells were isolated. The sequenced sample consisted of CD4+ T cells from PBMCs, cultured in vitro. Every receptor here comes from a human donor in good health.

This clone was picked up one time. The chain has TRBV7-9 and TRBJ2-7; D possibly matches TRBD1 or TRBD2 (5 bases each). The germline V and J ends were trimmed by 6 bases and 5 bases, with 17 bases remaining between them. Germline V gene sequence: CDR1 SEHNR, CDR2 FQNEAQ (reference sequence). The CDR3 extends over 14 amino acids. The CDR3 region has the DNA TGTGCCAGCAGAGTCTGGGGGTCGGACGACGAGCAGTACTTC. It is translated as CASRVWGSDDEQYF.

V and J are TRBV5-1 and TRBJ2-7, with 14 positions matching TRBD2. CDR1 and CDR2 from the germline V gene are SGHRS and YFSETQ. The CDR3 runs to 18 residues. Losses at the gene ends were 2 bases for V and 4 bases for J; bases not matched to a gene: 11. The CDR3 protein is CASSFYGRGTSGSYEQYF. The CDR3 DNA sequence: TGCGCCAGCAGCTTTTACGGCCGCGGGACTAGCGGGAGTTACGAGCAGTACTTC.

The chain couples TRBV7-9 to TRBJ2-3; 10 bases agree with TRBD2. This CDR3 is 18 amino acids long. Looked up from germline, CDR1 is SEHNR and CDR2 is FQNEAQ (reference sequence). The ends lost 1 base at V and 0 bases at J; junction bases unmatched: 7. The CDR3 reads CASSLGLAGASSTDTQYF. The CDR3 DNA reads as TGTGCCAGCAGCTTAGGGCTAGCGGGGGCCTCTAGCACAGATACGCAGTATTTT.

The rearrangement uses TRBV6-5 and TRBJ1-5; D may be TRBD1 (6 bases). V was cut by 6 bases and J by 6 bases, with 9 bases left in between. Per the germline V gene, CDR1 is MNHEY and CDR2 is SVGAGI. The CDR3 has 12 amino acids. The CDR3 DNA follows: TGTGCCAGCAGACAGGGAAGTCAGCCCCAGCATTTT. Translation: CASRQGSQPQHF.

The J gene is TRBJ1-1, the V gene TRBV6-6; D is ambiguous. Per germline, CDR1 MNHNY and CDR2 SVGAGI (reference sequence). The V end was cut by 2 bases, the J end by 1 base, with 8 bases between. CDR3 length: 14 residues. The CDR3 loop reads CASSYGEPNTEAFF. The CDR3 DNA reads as TGTGCCAGCAGTTACGGGGAGCCGAACACTGAAGCTTTCTTT.

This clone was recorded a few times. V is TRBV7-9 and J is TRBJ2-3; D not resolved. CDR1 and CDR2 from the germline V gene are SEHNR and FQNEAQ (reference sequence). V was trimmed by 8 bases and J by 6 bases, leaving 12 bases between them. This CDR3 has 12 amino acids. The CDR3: CASRWTGDTQYF. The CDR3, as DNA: TGTGCCAGCCGTTGGACGGGTGATACGCAGTATTTT.

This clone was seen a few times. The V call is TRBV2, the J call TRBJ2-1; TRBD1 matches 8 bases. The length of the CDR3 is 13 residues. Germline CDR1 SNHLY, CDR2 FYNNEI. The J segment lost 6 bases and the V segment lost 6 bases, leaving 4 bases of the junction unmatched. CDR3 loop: CASRDRVFNEQFF. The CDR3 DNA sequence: TGTGCCAGCAGGGACAGGGTTTTCAATGAGCAGTTCTTC. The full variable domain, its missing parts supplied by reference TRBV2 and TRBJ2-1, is EPEVTQTPSHQVTQMGQEVILRCVPISNHLYFYWYRQILGQKVEFLVSFYNNEISEKSEIFDDQFSVERPDGSNFTLKIRSTKLEDSAMYFCASRDRVFNEQFFGPGTRLTVL.

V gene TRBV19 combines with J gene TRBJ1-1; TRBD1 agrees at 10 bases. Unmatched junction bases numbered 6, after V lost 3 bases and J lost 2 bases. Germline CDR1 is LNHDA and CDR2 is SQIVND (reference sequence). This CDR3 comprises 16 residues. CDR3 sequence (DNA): TGTGCCAGTAGTATGGGGGGGGACAGGGGCAACACTGAAGCTTTCTTT. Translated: CASSMGGDRGNTEAFF.

CDR3 in DNA: TGCAGCGTCCTACTTGTCCCGTACGAGCAGTACTTC. This translates into CSVLLVPYEQYF. This chain uses TRBV29-1 with TRBJ2-7; D gene ambiguous. Germline V CDR1 and CDR2: SQVTM, ANQGSEA. V lost 6 bases, J lost 4 bases, and 13 bases lay in between. The CDR3 has 12 residues.

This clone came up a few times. The CDR3 loop is CASSLEPGGRYGYTF. CDR3 nucleotide sequence: TGTGCCAGCAGCTTGGAGCCAGGGGGACGGTATGGCTACACCTTC. J is TRBJ1-2 and V is TRBV5-4; 7 bases map to TRBD1. Germline trimming cut 0 bases from V and 5 bases from J; bases unmatched to any gene: 7. From germline, CDR1 is SGHNT and CDR2 YYREEE (reference sequence). This CDR3 is built from 15 residues.

CDR3 nucleotide sequence: TGCGCCAGCAGTGAGTCTAGCGGGGGACACAATGAGCAGTTCTTC. Encoded protein: CASSESSGGHNEQFF. This chain links TRBV10-1 with TRBJ2-1, with 9 nucleotides matching TRBD2. The CDR3 is 15 amino acids. Unmatched junction bases numbered 2, after V lost 0 bases and J lost 5 bases. Germline V gene sequence: CDR1 WNHNN, CDR2 SYGVQD (reference sequence).

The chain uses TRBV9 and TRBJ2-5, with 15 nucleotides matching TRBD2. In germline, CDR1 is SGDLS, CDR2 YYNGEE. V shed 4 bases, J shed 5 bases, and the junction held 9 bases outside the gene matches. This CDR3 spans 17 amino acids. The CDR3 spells CASSPTGLAGGTETQYF. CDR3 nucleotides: TGTGCCAGCAGCCCGACAGGACTAGCGGGGGGGACCGAGACCCAGTACTTC.

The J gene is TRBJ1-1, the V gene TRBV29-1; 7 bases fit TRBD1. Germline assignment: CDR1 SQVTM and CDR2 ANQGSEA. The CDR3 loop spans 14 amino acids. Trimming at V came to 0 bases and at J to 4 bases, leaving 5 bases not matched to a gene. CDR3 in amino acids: CSVEEQGKGTEAFF. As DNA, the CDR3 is TGCAGCGTTGAAGAACAGGGGAAGGGCACTGAAGCTTTCTTT.

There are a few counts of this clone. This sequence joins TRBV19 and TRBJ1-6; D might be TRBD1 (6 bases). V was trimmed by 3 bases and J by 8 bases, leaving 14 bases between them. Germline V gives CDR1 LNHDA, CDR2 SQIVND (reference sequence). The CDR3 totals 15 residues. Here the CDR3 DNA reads TGTGCCAGTAGTATTCGCGCAGGGGCGGATTCACCCCTCCACTTT. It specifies CASSIRAGADSPLHF.

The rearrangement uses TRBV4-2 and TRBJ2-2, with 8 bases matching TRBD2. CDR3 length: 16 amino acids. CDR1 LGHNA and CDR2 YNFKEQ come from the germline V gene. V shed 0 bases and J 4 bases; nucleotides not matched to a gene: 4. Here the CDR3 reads CASSQDPGGGTGELFF. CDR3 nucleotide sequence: TGTGCCAGCAGCCAAGATCCGGGAGGGGGCACCGGGGAGCTGTTTTTT.

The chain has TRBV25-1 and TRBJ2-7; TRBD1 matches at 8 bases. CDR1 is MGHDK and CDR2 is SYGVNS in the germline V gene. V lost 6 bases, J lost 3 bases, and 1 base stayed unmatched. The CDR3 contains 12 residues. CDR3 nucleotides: TGTGCCAGCAGGGACAGGGTCTACGAGCAGTACTTC. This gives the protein CASRDRVYEQYF.

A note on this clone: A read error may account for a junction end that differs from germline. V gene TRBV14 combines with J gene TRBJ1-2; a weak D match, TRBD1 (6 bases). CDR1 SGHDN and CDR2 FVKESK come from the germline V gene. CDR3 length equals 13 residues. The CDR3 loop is CASSQAQGRGALF. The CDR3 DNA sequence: TGTGCCAGCAGCCAAGCTCAGGGGCGGGGAGCGCTCTTC. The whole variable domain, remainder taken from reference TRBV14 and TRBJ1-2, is EAGVTQFPSHSVIEKGQTVTLRCDPISGHDNLYWYRRVMGKEIKFLLHFVKESKQDESGMPNNRFLAERTGGTYSTLKVQPAELEDSGVYFCASSQAQGRGALFGSGTRLTVV.

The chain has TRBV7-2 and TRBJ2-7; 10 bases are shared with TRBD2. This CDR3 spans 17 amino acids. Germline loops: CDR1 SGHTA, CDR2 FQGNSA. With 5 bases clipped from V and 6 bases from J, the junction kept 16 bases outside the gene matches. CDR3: CASSGTLAGGGAGEQYF. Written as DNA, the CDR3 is TGTGCCAGCAGCGGAACCTTAGCGGGAGGAGGAGCAGGCGAGCAGTACTTC.

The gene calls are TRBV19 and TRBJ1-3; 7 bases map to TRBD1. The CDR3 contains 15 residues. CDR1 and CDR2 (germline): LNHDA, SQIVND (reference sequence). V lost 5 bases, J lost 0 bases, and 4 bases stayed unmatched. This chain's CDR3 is CASSVQGTSGNTIYF. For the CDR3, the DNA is TGTGCCAGTAGTGTACAGGGGACCTCTGGAAACACCATATATTTT. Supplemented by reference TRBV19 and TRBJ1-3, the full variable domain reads DGGITQSPKYLFRKEGQNVTLSCEQNLNHDAMYWYRQDPGQGLRLIYYSQIVNDFQKGDIAEGYSVSREKKESFPLTVTSAQKNPTAFYLCASSVQGTSGNTIYFGEGSWLTVV.